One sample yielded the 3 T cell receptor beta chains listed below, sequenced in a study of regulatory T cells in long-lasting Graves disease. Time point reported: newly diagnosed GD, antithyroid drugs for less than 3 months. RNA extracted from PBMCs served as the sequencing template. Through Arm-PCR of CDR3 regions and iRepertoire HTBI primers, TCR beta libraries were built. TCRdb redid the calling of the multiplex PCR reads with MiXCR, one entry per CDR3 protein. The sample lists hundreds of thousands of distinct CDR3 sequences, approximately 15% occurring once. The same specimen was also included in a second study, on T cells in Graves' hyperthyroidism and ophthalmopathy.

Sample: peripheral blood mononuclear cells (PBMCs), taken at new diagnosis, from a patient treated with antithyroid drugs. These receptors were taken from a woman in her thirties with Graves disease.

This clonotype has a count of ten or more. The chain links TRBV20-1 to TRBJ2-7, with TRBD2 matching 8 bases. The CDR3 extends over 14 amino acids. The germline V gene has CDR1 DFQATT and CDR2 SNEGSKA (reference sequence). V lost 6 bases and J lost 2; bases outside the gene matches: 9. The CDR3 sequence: CSAHREGRTYEQYF. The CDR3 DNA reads TGCAGTGCCCATCGGGAGGGCCGCACCTACGAGCAGTACTTC.

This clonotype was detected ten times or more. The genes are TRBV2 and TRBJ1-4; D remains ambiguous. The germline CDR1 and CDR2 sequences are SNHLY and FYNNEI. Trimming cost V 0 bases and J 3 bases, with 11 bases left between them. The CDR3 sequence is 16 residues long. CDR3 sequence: CASSEALGQSNEKLFF. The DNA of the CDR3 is TGTGCCAGCAGTGAAGCGCTTGGGCAGTCTAATGAAAAACTGTTTTTT.

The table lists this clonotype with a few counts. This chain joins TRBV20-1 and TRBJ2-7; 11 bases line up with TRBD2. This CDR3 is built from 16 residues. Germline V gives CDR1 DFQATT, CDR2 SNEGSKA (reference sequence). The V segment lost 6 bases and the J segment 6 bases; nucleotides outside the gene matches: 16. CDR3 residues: CSANPRLAGLGGEQYF. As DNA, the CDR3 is TGCAGTGCGAACCCCCGACTAGCGGGATTGGGGGGCGAGCAGTACTTC.